These 29 T cell receptor beta chains were all obtained from the same sample, sequenced in a study of blood T cell repertoires in COVID-19. Measured with immunoSEQ multiplex PCR; TCRdb has only the in-frame clones, and not every one. The repertoire holds about 130,000 clones, about 88% seen once, with roughly 1.2% in the top ten. Specimen: peripheral blood. Receptors were obtained from a woman older than 75 with acute or convalescent COVID-19.

V is TRBV27 and J is TRBJ1-2; weak D call: TRBD1 (5 bases). The CDR3 runs to 15 residues. Per germline, CDR1 MNHEY and CDR2 SMNVEV (reference sequence). V shed 3 bases and J shed 5 bases, with 16 bases lying between them. The CDR3 here is CASSFGGTNHYGYTF. Written as DNA, the CDR3 is TGTGCCAGCAGTTTCGGGGGGACGAATCATTATGGCTACACCTTC.

Here the CDR3 reads CASRTTGGDEKLFF. Here the CDR3 DNA reads TGTGCCAGCAGGACGACAGGGGGGGATGAAAAACTGTTTTTT. This rearrangement joins TRBV5-6 to TRBJ1-4; the match to TRBD1 covers 9 bases. The CDR3 has 14 residues. V gave up 5 bases and J gave up 6 bases; unmatched junction bases: 5. CDR1 and CDR2 from the germline V gene are SGHDT and YYEEEE.

V is TRBV11-1 and J is TRBJ1-3, with D possibly TRBD1 on 6 matching bases. The CDR3 totals 14 residues. V lost 4 bases and J 1 base, leaving 8 bases between the germline ends. Germline lookup yields CDR1 SGHAT and CDR2 FQDESV (reference sequence). In nucleotides, the CDR3 is TGTGCCAGCAGCTCTACAGGGTCTGGAAACACCATATATTTT. Its translation: CASSSTGSGNTIYF.

The genes are TRBV7-2 and TRBJ1-1; D not resolved. This CDR3 comprises 13 residues. Trimming removed 11 bases at V and 4 bases at J, with 17 bases between. In germline, CDR1 is SGHTA, CDR2 FQGNSA. CDR3 coding DNA: TGTGCCGTACGCCGGGAGCCGGGCACTGAAGCTTTCTTT. This gives the protein CAVRREPGTEAFF. The whole variable domain, remainder taken from reference TRBV7-2 and TRBJ1-1, is GAGVSQSPSNKVTEKGKDVELRCDPISGHTALYWYRQSLGQGLEFLIYFQGNSAPDKSGLPSDRFSAERTGGSVSTLTIQRTQQEDSAVYLCAVRREPGTEAFFGQGTRLTVV.

The genes are TRBV2 and TRBJ1-3; D is possibly TRBD1 (5 bases). V was pared by 2 bases and J by 2 bases, with 10 bases between. CDR3 size: 15 residues. CDR1 and CDR2 from the germline V gene are SNHLY and FYNNEI. CDR3 amino acids: CASSERQGTGNTIYF. The CDR3 bases are TGTGCCAGCAGTGAACGGCAGGGAACTGGAAACACCATATATTTT.

V and J are TRBV7-3 and TRBJ1-2, with 7 bases fitting TRBD1. Per germline, CDR1 SGHTA and CDR2 FQGTGA. The CDR3 is 14 amino acids. With 2 bases clipped from V and 3 bases from J, the junction kept 3 bases outside the gene matches. This CDR3 reads CASSLEGADYGYTF. CDR3 bases: TGTGCCAGCAGCTTAGAGGGGGCGGACTATGGCTACACCTTC. The full variable domain, with the rest looked up from reference TRBV7-3 and TRBJ1-2, is GAGVSQTPSNKVTEKGKYVELRCDPISGHTALYWYRQSLGQGPEFLIYFQGTGAADDSGLPNDRFFAVRPEGSVSTLKIQRTERGDSAVYLCASSLEGADYGYTFGSGTRLTVV.

The gene calls are TRBV28 and TRBJ1-2, with no clear D. The CDR3 length is 14 residues. The germline V gene has CDR1 MDHEN and CDR2 SYDVKM. V lost 7 bases and J 4 bases, leaving 16 bases between the germline ends. The CDR3 here is CASTRQAESYGYTF. In DNA form, the CDR3 reads TGTGCCAGCACCCGTCAGGCCGAGAGCTATGGCTACACCTTC.

The V and J genes are TRBV4-3 and TRBJ2-3; D may be TRBD1 (6 bases). Trimming removed 0 bases from V and 4 bases from J, with 11 bases in between. The CDR3 consists of 15 residues. Germline V gene sequence: CDR1 LGHNA, CDR2 YSLEER. For the CDR3, the DNA is TGCGCCAGCAGCCAAGAAATACAGGGCCCAGATACGCAGTATTTT. Residues: CASSQEIQGPDTQYF.

This chain uses TRBV10-2 with TRBJ1-4; no definite D call. V was pared by 6 bases and J by 5 bases, with 10 bases between. Germline V gene data show CDR1 as WSHSY and CDR2 as SAAADI. This CDR3 comprises 13 residues. The CDR3, as DNA: TGCGCCAGCAGGAGGGAGGCAAATGAAAAACTGTTTTTT. This codes for CASRREANEKLFF.

V is TRBV6-5 and J is TRBJ2-4; tentative D call: TRBD2 (5 bases). From germline, CDR1 is MNHEY and CDR2 SVGAGI. This CDR3 has 14 residues. Trimming took off 6 bases at V and 1 base at J, with 10 bases between the two ends. The CDR3 reads CASSLERAKNIQYF. In DNA, the CDR3 is TGTGCCAGCAGCCTCGAGCGGGCCAAAAACATTCAGTACTTC.

The gene calls are TRBV6-5 and TRBJ1-5, with a possible D match to TRBD1 (6 bases). Germline V gives CDR1 MNHEY, CDR2 SVGAGI. V was pared by 7 bases and J by 7 bases, with 14 bases between. The CDR3 has 13 residues. CDR3 amino acids: CASKGGGEQPQHF. CDR3 in DNA: TGTGCCAGCAAAGGCGGGGGCGAACAGCCCCAGCATTTT.

The chain employs TRBV4-1 and TRBJ2-3, with 8 nucleotides matching TRBD2. CDR1 MGHRA and CDR2 YSYEKL come from the germline V gene. After removal of 1 base from V and 6 bases from J, the junction contained 3 bases not matched to a gene. This CDR3 region has 14 residues. As DNA, the CDR3 is TGCGCCAGCAGCCAAGGGGCTAGCGGGGATACGCAGTATTTT. Translation: CASSQGASGDTQYF.

This clone was counted between two and nine times. The chain uses TRBV5-6 and TRBJ1-5, with TRBD1 matching over 7 bases. CDR1 and CDR2 (germline): SGHDT, YYEEEE. CDR3 length equals 14 residues. Losses at the gene ends were 5 bases for V and 2 bases for J; bases not matched to a gene: 4. CDR3 bases: TGTGCCAGCAGTCGGGACAGCGGCAATCAGCCCCAGCATTTT. The encoded protein is CASSRDSGNQPQHF.

The chain couples TRBV15 to TRBJ2-2; TRBD1 agrees at 8 bases. Germline V gene lookup returns CDR1 LNHNV and CDR2 YYDKDF (reference sequence). After removal of 1 base from V and 7 bases from J, the junction contained 5 bases not matched to a gene. This CDR3 contains 15 residues. The CDR3 nucleotides are TGTGCCACCAGCAGAGCTCCAGGGGGCAGCGGGGAGCTGTTTTTT. This codes for CATSRAPGGSGELFF.

J is TRBJ1-1 and V is TRBV9; D possibly corresponds to TRBD1 (6 bases). V was cut by 0 bases and J by 2 bases, with 8 bases left in between. Germline loops: CDR1 SGDLS, CDR2 YYNGEE. This CDR3 has 14 amino acids. The CDR3 nucleotides read TGTGCCAGCAGCGTAGAAGGGGGTAACACTGAAGCTTTCTTT. It yields the protein CASSVEGGNTEAFF.

This chain links TRBV2 with TRBJ2-7; 10 nucleotides line up with TRBD2. CDR1 is SNHLY and CDR2 is FYNNEI in the germline V gene. The V segment lost 3 bases and the J segment 1 base; nucleotides outside the gene matches: 12. CDR3 length: 18 residues. CDR3 DNA sequence: TGTGCCAGCAGTGAGTTCTTAGCGGGAGGCCGCGATTCCTACGAGCAGTACTTC. Translating gives CASSEFLAGGRDSYEQYF.

The chain employs TRBV4-2 and TRBJ2-1; unclear D gene. Deletions cut 0 bases from V and 4 bases from J, with 7 bases between. Germline loops: CDR1 LGHNA, CDR2 YNFKEQ. This CDR3 contains 14 residues. The CDR3 spells CASSQDLLYNEQFF. DNA for the CDR3: TGTGCCAGCAGCCAAGACCTCCTATACAATGAGCAGTTCTTC.

In this sample, this clone turned up a few times. The chain employs TRBV5-1 and TRBJ1-6; 7 positions match TRBD1. Germline V gene data show CDR1 as SGHRS and CDR2 as YFSETQ. This CDR3 is built from 15 residues. V gave up 3 bases and J gave up 7 bases; unmatched junction bases: 7. The CDR3, as DNA: TGCGCCAGCAGCTATACAGGGGAGAGGAATTCACCCCTCCACTTT. Its protein product is CASSYTGERNSPLHF.

J is TRBJ2-3 and V is TRBV5-1, with D tentatively TRBD2 (6 bases). V lost 4 bases and J lost 6, with 15 bases in between. Germline CDR1 SGHRS, CDR2 YFSETQ. The length of the CDR3 is 14 residues. The CDR3 DNA reads as TGCGCCAGCAGCCCCGGGACTGTAACGGATACGCAGTATTTT. Translation: CASSPGTVTDTQYF. The full variable domain, its missing parts supplied by reference TRBV5-1 and TRBJ2-3, is KAGVTQTPRYLIKTRGQQVTLSCSPISGHRSVSWYQQTPGQGLQFLFEYFSETQRNKGNFPGRFSGRQFSNSRSEMNVSTLELGDSALYLCASSPGTVTDTQYFGPGTRLTVL.

V and J are TRBV29-1 and TRBJ2-1; D call uncertain. The CDR3 covers 11 residues. Germline V gene sequence: CDR1 SQVTM, CDR2 ANQGSEA. V was trimmed by 4 bases and J by 3 bases, leaving 4 bases between them. The chain's CDR3 is CSVVIYNEQFF. CDR3 in DNA: TGCAGCGTTGTAATCTACAATGAGCAGTTCTTC.

The gene calls are TRBV3-1 (or the pseudogene TRBV3-2) and TRBJ2-7; TRBD2 aligns across 12 bases. The trim removed 4 bases at V and 2 bases at J, leaving 12 bases unmatched. CDR3 length: 18 amino acids. CDR1 is LGHDT, CDR2 YNNKEL, per germline (reference sequence). The CDR3 sequence is CASSLKTSGGPRTYEQYF. DNA for the CDR3: TGTGCCAGCAGCCTGAAGACTAGCGGGGGACCAAGAACCTACGAGCAGTACTTC.

The chain joins TRBV28 to TRBJ1-1; D call uncertain. Germline V CDR1 and CDR2: MDHEN, SYDVKM. The length of the CDR3 is 14 residues. V was trimmed by 3 bases and J by 2 bases, leaving 10 bases between them. For the CDR3, the DNA is TGTGCCAGCAGTTTTGTAGGAGGCAACACTGAAGCTTTCTTT. This sequence encodes CASSFVGGNTEAFF.

The gene calls are TRBV19 and TRBJ2-7; maybe TRBD1 (6 bases). This CDR3 has 13 amino acids. The germline V gene encodes CDR1 LNHDA and CDR2 SQIVND (reference sequence). Trimming took off 5 bases at V and 3 bases at J, with 11 bases between the two ends. The CDR3 here is CASSDRQDYEQYF. The CDR3 bases are TGTGCCAGTAGTGACCGACAGGACTACGAGCAGTACTTC.

This clone was counted once. V and J are TRBV7-3 and TRBJ1-1; D not certain. CDR1 is SGHTA and CDR2 is FQGTGA in the germline V gene. The V end lost 5 bases, the J end lost 0 bases, and 13 bases lay between the germline ends. The CDR3 loop spans 15 amino acids. Here the CDR3 reads CASSPSSGMNTEAFF. The DNA of the CDR3 is TGTGCCAGCAGCCCCTCGTCGGGGATGAACACTGAAGCTTTCTTT. Full variable domain (rest looked up from reference TRBV7-3 and TRBJ1-1): GAGVSQTPSNKVTEKGKYVELRCDPISGHTALYWYRQSLGQGPEFLIYFQGTGAADDSGLPNDRFFAVRPEGSVSTLKIQRTERGDSAVYLCASSPSSGMNTEAFFGQGTRLTVV.

V and J are TRBV7-9 and TRBJ2-3, with a possible D match to TRBD1 (5 bases). CDR1 is SEHNR and CDR2 is FQNEAQ in the germline V gene (reference sequence). The CDR3 consists of 13 residues. Trimming stripped 8 bases from V and 3 bases from J, with 12 bases between. Here the CDR3 DNA reads TGTGCCAGCTTAGGAAGGGGAACAGATACGCAGTATTTT. Translation: CASLGRGTDTQYF.

The chain links TRBV29-1 to TRBJ2-6; the match to TRBD1 covers 7 bases. The CDR3 consists of 14 residues. V gave up 5 bases and J gave up 4 bases; unmatched junction bases: 5. Germline CDR1 SQVTM, CDR2 ANQGSEA. The CDR3 bases are TGCAGCGTTCTGACAGGGACCGGGGCCAACGTCCTGACTTTC. Encoded protein: CSVLTGTGANVLTF.

This chain uses TRBV18 with TRBJ2-1; 9 nucleotides align to TRBD2. The CDR3 consists of 18 residues. CDR1 is KGHSH, CDR2 LQKENI, per germline. Trimming removed 4 bases from V and 3 bases from J; junction bases left unmatched: 13. The CDR3, as DNA: TGTGCCAGCTCACTACTACTCCACGGACTAGCGTACTACAATGAGCAGTTCTTC. It translates to CASSLLLHGLAYYNEQFF.

This chain uses TRBV21-1 with TRBJ1-5; the table's D call of TRBD1 was not tested on the DNA. TRBV21-1 is described as a pseudogene. CDR3 size: 17 residues. The CDR3 DNA sequence: TGTGCCAGCAGCAACCGGACAGGGGGCCCAATGGATCAGCCCCAGCATTTT. Translated, it gives CASSNRTGGPMDQPQHF.

The V gene is TRBV25-1, the J gene TRBJ2-5; 9 bases line up with TRBD2. The CDR3 covers 17 residues. Germline lookup yields CDR1 MGHDK and CDR2 SYGVNS. V lost 5 bases to trimming and J lost 4 bases; unmatched junction nucleotides: 14. CDR3 protein: CASSFAGGPPLRETQYF. The CDR3 DNA reads as TGTGCCAGCAGTTTCGCGGGAGGGCCACCCTTAAGAGAGACCCAGTACTTC. Variable domain in full (rest from reference TRBV25-1 and TRBJ2-5): EADIYQTPRYLVIGTGKKITLECSQTMGHDKMYWYQQDPGMELHLIHYSYGVNSTEKGDLSSESTVSRIRTEHFPLTLESARPSHTSQYLCASSFAGGPPLRETQYFGPGTRLLVL.